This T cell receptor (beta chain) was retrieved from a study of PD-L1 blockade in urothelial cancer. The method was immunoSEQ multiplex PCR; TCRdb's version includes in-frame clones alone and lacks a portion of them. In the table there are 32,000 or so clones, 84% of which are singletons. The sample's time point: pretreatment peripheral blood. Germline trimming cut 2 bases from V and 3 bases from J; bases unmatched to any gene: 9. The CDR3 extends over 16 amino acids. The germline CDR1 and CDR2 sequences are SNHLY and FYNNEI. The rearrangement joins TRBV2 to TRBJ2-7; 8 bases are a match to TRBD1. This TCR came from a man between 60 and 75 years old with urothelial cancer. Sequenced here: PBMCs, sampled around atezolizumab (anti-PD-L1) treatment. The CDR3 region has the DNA TGTGCCAGCAGTGAAAACCCGACAGGGGTAATCTACGAGCAGTACTTC. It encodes CASSENPTGVIYEQYF.